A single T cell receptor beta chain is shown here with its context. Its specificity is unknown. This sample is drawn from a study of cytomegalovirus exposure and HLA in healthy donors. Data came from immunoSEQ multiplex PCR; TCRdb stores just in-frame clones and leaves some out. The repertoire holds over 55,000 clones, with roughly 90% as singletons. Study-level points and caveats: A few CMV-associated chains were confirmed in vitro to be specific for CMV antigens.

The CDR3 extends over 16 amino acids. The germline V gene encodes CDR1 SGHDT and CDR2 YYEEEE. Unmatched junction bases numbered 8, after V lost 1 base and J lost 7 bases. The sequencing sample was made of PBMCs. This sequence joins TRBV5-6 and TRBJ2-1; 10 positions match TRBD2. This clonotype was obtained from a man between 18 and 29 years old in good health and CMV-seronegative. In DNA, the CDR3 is TGTGCCAGCAGCTTGCGTAGCGGGAGGAGTAGTAATGAGCAGTTCTTC. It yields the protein CASSLRSGRSSNEQFF.